This TCR beta chain was profiled in a study of CD8+ T cells in alopecia areata. Study overall: Treated individuals took tofacitinib by mouth, 5 to 10 mg twice daily.

As for treatment: oral pan-JAK inhibitor, 5-10 mg twice daily. The sorting of PBMCs gave CD4+ and CD8+ T cells. Whole-study results and caveats: Persistence during tofacitinib was seen for many expanded lesional clones in scalp and blood. Normal skin's resident alphabeta T cells are also sequenced in scalp samples.

Germline V gene data show CDR1 as GTSNPN and CDR2 as SVGIG (reference sequence). V lost 0 bases to trimming and J lost 0 bases, with 5 bases between them. CDR3 length: 13 amino acids. Points on this clone: The antigen remains undetermined. Other nucleotide sequences in the sample specify the same CDR3.

Extraction and reverse transcription of RNA yielded cDNA as the sequencing template. Produced via immunoSEQ multiplex PCR; TCRdb's table is partial and in-frame only. The sample records roughly 220,000 clones, 35% to 40% being singletons. This clonotype was obtained from a human donor with alopecia areata. The sequencing used CD4+ T cells sorted from blood, collected between weeks 30 and 35, from a patient treated with tofacitinib. The gene calls are TRBV30 and TRBJ1-1; D is uncertain. DNA of the CDR3: TGTGCCTGGAGTGTACTCGTGAACACTGAAGCTTTCTTT. This gives the protein CAWSVLVNTEAFF.